Below are 24 T cell receptor beta chains sequenced from a single sample in a study of T-cell reconstitution after alpha-beta-depleted transplantation in children. A library of TCRbeta sequences, prepared with unique molecular identifiers, was generated. TCRdb used MiXCR to reprocess the PCR reads, holding one entry per CDR3 protein. The sample carries a few hundred thousand distinct CDR3 sequences, almost 8% recorded once. No antigens are known for them. Overall study results and limits: Diversity and T-cell counts at one year after transplant derived mostly from new T cells.

The material sequenced was peripheral blood, taken 360 days after TCRalphabeta/CD19-depleted stem cell transplant. The receptor set was obtained from a female patient aged 2 to 10 who had a stem cell transplant for Fanconi anemia, so the T cells may come from the graft donor.

V is TRBV20-1 and J is TRBJ1-4, with D tentatively TRBD1 (5 bases). CDR1 is DFQATT, CDR2 SNEGSKA, per germline (reference sequence). V was shortened by 7 bases and J by 7 bases, with 16 bases between the two germline ends. The CDR3 runs to 13 residues. The CDR3 DNA follows: TGCAGTGTCGCGAGTGGGGGTACTGAAAAACTGTTTTTT. It is translated as CSVASGGTEKLFF.

This clonotype occurred many times. This sequence joins TRBV12-3 or TRBV12-4 and TRBJ1-5; the D is unclear. The V end was cut by 3 bases, the J end by 7 bases, with 13 bases between. The CDR3 length is 14 residues. As DNA, the CDR3 is TGTGCCAGCAGTTTGCGGCATCTAGGGCAGCCCCAGCATTTT. Residues: CASSLRHLGQPQHF.

This clonotype was picked up a small number of times. The chain recombines TRBV9 with TRBJ2-2, with TRBD2 identical over 9 bases. V trimming: 3 bases; J trimming: 3 bases; junction bases outside the gene matches: 12. CDR3 length: 18 residues. Germline V gene lookup returns CDR1 SGDLS and CDR2 YYNGEE. CDR3 nucleotide sequence: TGTGCCAGCAGCGCGATTGGGGCGGGAGGGCAGGACACCGGGGAGCTGTTTTTT. It is translated as CASSAIGAGGQDTGELFF.

This clonotype has just a few counts. CDR3 sequence reads: CSASTGDSNQPQHF. In nucleotides, the CDR3 is TGCAGTGCTTCAACAGGGGATAGCAATCAGCCCCAGCATTTT. The chain has TRBV20-1 and TRBJ1-5; 7 bases are a match to TRBD1. Trimming removed 5 bases from V and 0 bases from J; junction bases left unmatched: 4. This CDR3 comprises 14 residues. Per the germline V gene, CDR1 is DFQATT and CDR2 is SNEGSKA (reference sequence).

The CDR3 loop is CASRDRLEVDEQFF. The CDR3, as DNA: TGTGCCAGCAGGGACAGGCTGGAAGTCGATGAGCAGTTCTTC. The chain couples TRBV6-1 to TRBJ2-1, with 7 bases that match TRBD1. The V gene end was trimmed by 6 bases and the J gene end by 8 bases; junction bases not matched to a gene: 10. CDR3 size: 14 residues. CDR1 is MNHNS, CDR2 SASEGT, per germline.

V is TRBV7-2 and J is TRBJ1-2; TRBD1 might be the D (5 bases). The CDR3 runs 14 residues. Germline-derived CDR1 and CDR2 are SGHTA and FQGNSA. V was clipped by 5 bases and J by 8 bases, with 18 bases between them. CDR3 nucleotide sequence: TGTGCCAGCAGCCCGCAGACAGTCTCCAACGGCTACACCTTC. As protein: CASSPQTVSNGYTF.

This clonotype was seen only a few times. The gene calls are TRBV4-1 and TRBJ2-7; TRBD2 agrees at 12 bases. CDR1 and CDR2 from the germline V gene are MGHRA and YSYEKL. This CDR3 is 20 amino acids long. After removal of 6 bases from V and 2 bases from J, the junction contained 20 bases not matched to a gene. The CDR3 here is CASSGTGTTTSGRPPYEQYF. Written as DNA, the CDR3 is TGCGCCAGCAGTGGGACCGGGACAACAACTAGCGGGAGGCCCCCCTACGAGCAGTACTTC.

This clonotype has more than one count but fewer than ten. This rearrangement joins TRBV14 to TRBJ1-2; D not resolved. Trimming removed 0 bases at V and 8 bases at J, with 19 bases between. Germline V gene lookup returns CDR1 SGHDN and CDR2 FVKESK. The CDR3 loop spans 16 amino acids. In DNA, the CDR3 is TGTGCCAGCAGCCAAGATTTTAAAGGGAGGATGTACGGCTACACCTTC. It yields the protein CASSQDFKGRMYGYTF. Looking up the rest from reference TRBV14 and TRBJ1-2 gives the full variable domain: EAGVTQFPSHSVIEKGQTVTLRCDPISGHDNLYWYRRVMGKEIKFLLHFVKESKQDESGMPNNRFLAERTGGTYSTLKVQPAELEDSGVYFCASSQDFKGRMYGYTFGSGTRLTVV.

This clonotype came up many times. The rearrangement joins TRBV20-1 to TRBJ2-7; unclear D gene. The V gene lost 3 bases and the J gene lost 4 bases, with 4 bases spanning the gap. Germline lookup yields CDR1 DFQATT and CDR2 SNEGSKA (reference sequence). This CDR3 contains 10 residues. Here the CDR3 reads CSASLYEQYV. The DNA for the CDR3 is TGCAGTGCTAGCCTATACGAGCAGTACGTC.

This clonotype has ten or more counts. The V and J genes are TRBV12-3 or TRBV12-4 and TRBJ2-5; D gene unclear. The CDR3 sequence is 13 residues long. The V end lost 6 bases, the J end lost 4 bases, and 12 bases lay between the germline ends. CDR3: CASSRTLGETQYF. DNA for the CDR3: TGTGCCAGCAGCCGGACCTTGGGAGAGACCCAGTACTTC.

A remark on this clonotype: A much larger clone differs by one base, so this may be a read error. CDR3 in amino acids: CASSLVGTQRDTIYGYTF. The CDR3 DNA reads TGTGCCAGCAGCTTAGTCGGGACACAGCGGGACACAATATATGGCTACACCTTC. The chain employs TRBV11-2 and TRBJ1-2; perhaps TRBD1 as D (6 bases). Trimming removed 1 base from V and 5 bases from J, with 23 bases in between. The CDR3 totals 18 residues. Germline CDR1 reads SGHAT; CDR2 reads FQNNGV. Using reference TRBV11-2 and TRBJ1-2 for the parts outside the CDR3, the full variable domain is EAGVAQSPRYKIIEKRQSVAFWCNPISGHATLYWYQQILGQGPKLLIQFQNNGVVDDSQLPKDRFSAERLKGVDSTLKIQPAKLEDSAVYLCASSLVGTQRDTIYGYTFGSGTRLTVV.

This clonotype showed up many times. CDR3 loop: CASSTPLYRENYGYTF. The CDR3 DNA is TGTGCCAGCAGCACACCACTTTACAGGGAAAACTATGGCTACACCTTC. V is TRBV7-9 and J is TRBJ1-2; D possibly corresponds to TRBD1 (6 bases). With 5 bases removed from V and 2 bases from J, the gap between germline ends came to 18 bases. The CDR3 has 16 amino acids. CDR1 and CDR2 from the germline V gene are SEHNR and FQNEAQ (reference sequence). The full variable domain, its missing parts supplied by reference TRBV7-9 and TRBJ1-2, is DTGVSQNPRHKITKRGQNVTFRCDPISEHNRLYWYRQTLGQGPEFLTYFQNEAQLEKSRLLSDRFSAERPKGSFSTLEIQRTEQGDSAMYLCASSTPLYRENYGYTFGSGTRLTVV.

This clonotype was seen at least ten times. The chain combines TRBV4-3 with TRBJ2-5; D call uncertain. The CDR3 length is 17 residues. The V and J ends lost 1 base and 4 bases respectively, with 19 bases between them. The V gene's germline CDR1 is LGHNA and CDR2 YSLEER. CDR3 residues: CASSQVFARRPPETQYF. The CDR3 nucleotides read TGCGCCAGCAGCCAAGTGTTTGCCAGACGCCCCCCAGAGACCCAGTACTTC.

This clonotype appeared many times. V gene TRBV29-1 combines with J gene TRBJ1-1; a weak D match, TRBD1 (5 bases). The CDR3 length is 10 residues. Germline V gene sequence: CDR1 SQVTM, CDR2 ANQGSEA. The V end lost 4 bases, the J end lost 8 bases, and 8 bases lay between the germline ends. CDR3 DNA: TGCAGCGTTGGGGGACCCGAAGCTTTCTTT. Amino acids: CSVGGPEAFF.

Many counts were recorded for this clonotype. The V gene is TRBV5-1, the J gene TRBJ1-3; D is possibly TRBD1 (5 bases). Germline CDR1 is SGHRS and CDR2 is YFSETQ. V was shortened by 2 bases and J by 7 bases, with 16 bases between the two germline ends. The CDR3 has 15 residues. CDR3 nucleotide sequence: TGCGCCAGCAGCTTTACAGGCGCCGGACGGAACACCATATATTTT. Its translation: CASSFTGAGRNTIYF.

The rearrangement uses TRBV2 and TRBJ2-2; a weak D match, TRBD2 (7 bases). Trimming cost V 6 bases and J 2 bases, with 16 bases left between them. CDR3 length equals 16 residues. Germline V gene sequence: CDR1 SNHLY, CDR2 FYNNEI. The CDR3 nucleotides are TGTGCCAGCAGCCGAGGGGGGGGACTTAACACCGGGGAGCTGTTTTTT. Translating gives CASSRGGGLNTGELFF.

In its sample, this clonotype was seen a few times. V usage is TRBV6-2 or TRBV6-3 and J usage is TRBJ2-7, with D perhaps TRBD2 (6 bases). The germline V gene has CDR1 MNHEY and CDR2 SVGEGT. V was pared by 0 bases and J by 3 bases, with 27 bases between. This CDR3 is built from 20 residues. CDR3 sequence: CASSYSYQGGGQGLHYEQYV. The DNA of the CDR3 is TGTGCCAGCAGTTACTCTTACCAGGGAGGAGGGCAGGGACTTCACTACGAGCAGTACGTC.

This clonotype was found many times. The chain is built from TRBV11-2 and TRBJ2-1; D not certain. This CDR3 has 12 residues. Trimming shortened V by 3 bases and J by 9 bases, and 9 bases separated the two germline ends. From germline, CDR1 is SGHAT and CDR2 FQNNGV. The CDR3 DNA reads as TGTGCCAGCAGCTTCTGGGGTGCTGAGCAGTTCTTC. Its protein product is CASSFWGAEQFF.

This clonotype was detected a few times. The rearrangement links TRBV3-1 to TRBJ2-7; D remains ambiguous. This CDR3 region has 15 residues. V was cut by 10 bases and J by 0 bases, with 19 bases left in between. Germline V gives CDR1 LGHDT, CDR2 YNNKEL (reference sequence). The DNA for the CDR3 is TGTGCCACCTTGAAGAAAGGGTCCAGCTCCTACGAGCAGTACTTC. Translating it yields CATLKKGSSSYEQYF.

This clonotype was found a few times. V is TRBV5-1 and J is TRBJ2-3; 10 nucleotides agree with TRBD2. V lost 0 bases to trimming and J lost 3 bases; unmatched junction nucleotides: 4. The CDR3 runs 16 residues. Per the germline V gene, CDR1 is SGHRS and CDR2 is YFSETQ. CDR3 region: CASSLEGSGGTDTQYF. In DNA, the CDR3 is TGCGCCAGCAGCTTGGAGGGTAGCGGGGGGACAGATACGCAGTATTTT.

This clonotype was seen many times. V and J are TRBV29-1 and TRBJ1-1; D is unresolved. The germline V gene encodes CDR1 SQVTM and CDR2 ANQGSEA. CDR3 size: 13 residues. Trimming shortened V by 4 bases and J by 0 bases, and 9 bases separated the two germline ends. CDR3 protein: CSVVAHLNTEAFF. DNA for the CDR3: TGCAGCGTTGTTGCACACCTGAACACTGAAGCTTTCTTT. The variable domain in full, completed from reference TRBV29-1 and TRBJ1-1, reads SAVISQKPSRDICQRGTSLTIQCQVDSQVTMMFWYRQQPGQSLTLIATANQGSEATYESGFVIDKFPISRPNLTFSTLTVSNMSPEDSSIYLCSVVAHLNTEAFFGQGTRLTVV.

This clonotype was seen repeatedly, ten times or more. J is TRBJ2-1 and V is TRBV5-1; 11 bases are a match to TRBD2. V gave up 1 base and J gave up 9 bases; unmatched junction bases: 6. This CDR3 is built from 15 residues. CDR1 SGHRS and CDR2 YFSETQ come from the germline V gene. The CDR3: CASSLKVLAGGEQFF. The CDR3 DNA is TGCGCCAGCAGCTTGAAGGTGCTAGCGGGGGGTGAGCAGTTCTTC.

This clonotype was found a few times. The CDR3 nucleotides are TGTGCCAGCAGCGGAAGACAGGGACTAATGAACACTGAAGCTTTCTTT. Its translation: CASSGRQGLMNTEAFF. The rearrangement links TRBV7-9 to TRBJ1-1; 7 nucleotides line up with TRBD1. J was trimmed by 0 bases and V by 5 bases; bases with no gene match: 9. CDR3 length: 16 residues. Germline CDR1 reads SEHNR; CDR2 reads FQNEAQ (reference sequence).

This rearrangement joins TRBV9 to TRBJ2-1; D might be TRBD1 or TRBD2, each matching 5 bases. Deletions cut 7 bases from V and 0 bases from J, with 5 bases between. CDR3 length: 12 amino acids. Germline assignment: CDR1 SGDLS and CDR2 YYNGEE. Here the CDR3 DNA reads TGTGCCAGCGGGGGCTCCTACAATGAGCAGTTCTTC. The encoded protein is CASGGSYNEQFF.